The next 18 T cell receptor beta chains were all read from a single sample in a study of blood T cell repertoires in COVID-19. Produced via immunoSEQ multiplex PCR; TCRdb's table is partial and in-frame only. The table shows some 230,000 clones, with about 85% occurring only once. Sequenced input: peripheral blood. These receptors all stem from an older woman who had recovered from COVID-19.

The chain carries TRBV15 and TRBJ2-7; 9 nucleotides align to TRBD1. The CDR3 loop spans 15 amino acids. After removal of 4 bases from V and 4 bases from J, the junction contained 8 bases not matched to a gene. Germline assignment: CDR1 LNHNV and CDR2 YYDKDF (reference sequence). The CDR3 sequence is CATSKGQGIGYEQYF. DNA of the CDR3: TGTGCCACCAGCAAAGGACAGGGGATCGGTTACGAGCAGTACTTC.

The chain joins TRBV3-1 (or the pseudogene TRBV3-2) to TRBJ1-1, with TRBD1 as a possible D gene (6 bases). The CDR3 contains 15 residues. CDR1 and CDR2 (germline): LGHDT, YNNKEL (reference sequence). The V end lost 4 bases, the J end lost 1 base, and 13 bases lay between the germline ends. CDR3 nucleotide sequence: TGTGCCAGCAGCCTCGCGAAACAGGGGAACACTGAAGCTTTCTTT. Translation: CASSLAKQGNTEAFF.

The chain joins TRBV15 to TRBJ1-1, with a weak D call TRBD1 (5 bases). The germline V gene encodes CDR1 LNHNV and CDR2 YYDKDF (reference sequence). This CDR3 is 14 amino acids long. V lost 7 bases and J 5 bases, leaving 17 bases between the germline ends. CDR3 in DNA: TGTGCCACCACGGCTCATAGGGGTGAGACTGAAGCTTTCTTT. Encoded protein: CATTAHRGETEAFF.

This chain links TRBV6-5 with TRBJ1-1, with D perhaps matching TRBD1 (5 bases). The CDR3 contains 13 residues. V lost 4 bases and J 11 bases, leaving 17 bases between the germline ends. Germline-derived CDR1 and CDR2 are MNHEY and SVGAGI. As DNA, the CDR3 is TGTGCCAGCAGTTCCCGGACTGGGGGGTTTGCTTTCTTT. Protein product: CASSSRTGGFAFF.

This chain joins TRBV11-3 and TRBJ2-3; 7 bases line up with TRBD2. CDR1 and CDR2 (germline): SGHNT, YENEEA. V shed 5 bases, J shed 6 bases, and the junction held 11 bases outside the gene matches. This CDR3 is built from 15 residues. The CDR3 region has the DNA TGTGCCAGCAGCCCAGGCAGCGGGGAAGGGGATACGCAGTATTTT. Protein product: CASSPGSGEGDTQYF.

The rearrangement joins TRBV9 to TRBJ1-2; 7 positions match TRBD1. Trimming took 4 bases from V and 5 from J; bases not matched to a gene: 17. This CDR3 contains 17 residues. Per germline, CDR1 SGDLS and CDR2 YYNGEE. This chain's CDR3 is CASSPRTGRPAYYGYTF. The CDR3 nucleotides read TGTGCCAGCAGCCCCAGGACAGGACGACCTGCTTATTATGGCTACACCTTC.

V gene TRBV30 combines with J gene TRBJ1-5; 10 bases line up with TRBD1. Germline V lookup: CDR1 GTSNPN, CDR2 SVGIG (reference sequence). This CDR3 spans 14 amino acids. The junction had 8 bases not matched to a gene; V was cut back by 5 bases and J by 7 bases. The CDR3 DNA reads as TGTGCCTGGGCCCCGGGACAGGGGATACAGCCCCAGCATTTT. It yields the protein CAWAPGQGIQPQHF.

V usage is TRBV4-3 and J usage is TRBJ1-2; D uncertain. Trimming removed 3 bases from V and 3 bases from J, with 17 bases in between. The CDR3 loop spans 16 amino acids. Germline V lookup: CDR1 LGHNA, CDR2 YSLEER. CDR3 amino acids: CASSQEPDLADYGYTF. CDR3 DNA: TGCGCCAGCAGCCAGGAACCGGATTTGGCGGACTATGGCTACACCTTC.

The rearrangement links TRBV24-1 to TRBJ2-7, with 9 bases matching TRBD1. CDR3 size: 16 residues. V was pared by 4 bases and J by 0 bases, with 6 bases of the junction left unmatched. The germline gives CDR1 KGHDR, CDR2 SFDVKD. The CDR3 sequence is CATSEGQGTTSYEQYF. For the CDR3, the DNA is TGTGCCACCAGTGAAGGACAGGGGACCACCTCCTACGAGCAGTACTTC.

This sequence joins TRBV19 and TRBJ1-2; tentative D call: TRBD1 (6 bases). The germline V and J ends were trimmed by 3 bases and 4 bases, with 12 bases remaining between them. Per the germline V gene, CDR1 is LNHDA and CDR2 is SQIVND (reference sequence). This CDR3 is 14 amino acids long. Here the CDR3 DNA reads TGTGCCAGTAGTATCTACAGGGTTTTCTATGGCTACACCTTC. As protein: CASSIYRVFYGYTF.

V usage is TRBV6-5 and J usage is TRBJ1-2, with a weak D call TRBD1 (5 bases). CDR3 size: 14 residues. V lost 5 bases and J lost 2, with 12 bases in between. The germline gives CDR1 MNHEY, CDR2 SVGAGI. The CDR3 nucleotides are TGTGCCAGCAGTAGGGACTTCAGCAACTATGGCTACACCTTC. Its protein is CASSRDFSNYGYTF.

CDR3 nucleotides: TGTGCCAGCAGCTTAGGGATAGCGTATCAAGAGACCCAGTACTTC. Its translation: CASSLGIAYQETQYF. The chain joins TRBV11-1 to TRBJ2-5; a weak D match, TRBD2 (5 bases). Per the germline V gene, CDR1 is SGHAT and CDR2 is FQDESV (reference sequence). The CDR3 totals 15 residues. V was clipped by 1 base and J by 2 bases, with 11 bases between them.

This chain links TRBV6-5 with TRBJ1-6, with 7 bases aligning to TRBD1. The ends lost 0 bases at V and 7 bases at J; junction bases unmatched: 3. The CDR3 length is 15 residues. CDR1 is MNHEY, CDR2 SVGAGI, per germline. DNA for the CDR3: TGTGCCAGCAGTTACTCTGTCAGGGGGAATTCACCCCTCCACTTT. It yields the protein CASSYSVRGNSPLHF.

CDR3: CASSLGLTGTGPTNEKLFF. The CDR3 DNA reads as TGCGCCAGCAGCTTGGGGCTCACGGGGACAGGACCAACTAATGAAAAACTGTTTTTT. The chain has TRBV5-1 and TRBJ1-4; 8 positions agree with TRBD1. The germline V gene has CDR1 SGHRS and CDR2 YFSETQ. The CDR3 sequence is 19 residues long. With 0 bases clipped from V and 0 bases from J, the junction kept 10 bases outside the gene matches.

V is TRBV4-3 and J is TRBJ1-5; the D gene is possibly TRBD1 (6 bases). The germline V gene has CDR1 LGHNA and CDR2 YSLEER. This CDR3 is 15 amino acids long. The V gene lost 0 bases and the J gene lost 2 bases, with 8 bases spanning the gap. In DNA, the CDR3 is TGCGCCAGCAGCCAAGAAGCAGGGGGCAATCAGCCCCAGCATTTT. As protein: CASSQEAGGNQPQHF.

This chain connects TRBV24-1 to TRBJ1-2; 7 nucleotides match TRBD1. Germline V gives CDR1 KGHDR, CDR2 SFDVKD. Trimming cost V 2 bases and J 4 bases; bases outside gene matches: 9. The CDR3 totals 16 residues. The chain's CDR3 is CATSDWRRPGGYGYTF. The CDR3 DNA follows: TGTGCCACCAGTGATTGGCGCAGGCCAGGGGGCTATGGCTACACCTTC.

V and J are TRBV6-2 or TRBV6-3 and TRBJ1-5, with TRBD1 identical over 9 bases. Germline V gives CDR1 MNHEY, CDR2 SVGEGT. The CDR3 extends over 14 amino acids. V was pared by 3 bases and J by 8 bases, with 5 bases of the junction left unmatched. DNA of the CDR3: TGTGCCAGCAGTTATGGGACAGGGCCGGAGCCCCAGCATTTT. Translation gives CASSYGTGPEPQHF.

The chain combines TRBV5-6 with TRBJ2-3; 16 bases agree with TRBD2. J lost 5 bases, V lost 4 bases, and 10 bases had no gene match. CDR1 and CDR2 from the germline V gene are SGHDT and YYEEEE. The length of the CDR3 is 18 residues. The CDR3 sequence: CASSVTGTSGGAGDTQYF. CDR3 nucleotide sequence: TGTGCCAGCAGCGTTACCGGGACTAGCGGGGGGGCAGGAGATACGCAGTATTTT.